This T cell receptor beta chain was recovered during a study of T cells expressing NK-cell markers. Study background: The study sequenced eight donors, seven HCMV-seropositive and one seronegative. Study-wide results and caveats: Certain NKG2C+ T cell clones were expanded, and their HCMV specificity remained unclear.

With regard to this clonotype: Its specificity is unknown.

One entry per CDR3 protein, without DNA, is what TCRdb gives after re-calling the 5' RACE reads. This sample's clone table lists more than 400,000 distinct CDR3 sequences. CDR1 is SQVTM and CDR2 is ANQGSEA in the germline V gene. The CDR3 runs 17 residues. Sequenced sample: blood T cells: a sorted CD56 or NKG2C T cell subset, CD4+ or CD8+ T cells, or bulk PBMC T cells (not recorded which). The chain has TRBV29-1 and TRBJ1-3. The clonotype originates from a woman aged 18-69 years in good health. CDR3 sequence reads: CSVESGSSPFFGNTIYF.